These T cell receptor beta chains were read from a single sample in a study of T cell changes during pregnancy in multiple sclerosis. Measured with immunoSEQ multiplex PCR; TCRdb has only the in-frame clones, and not every one. The sample has some 83,000 clones, 91% seen once. This sample comprised PBMCs, obtained in the first trimester of pregnancy. All receptors come from a female donor in good health, serving as a control in a pregnancy study. Some clones in this sample may be carry-over from other donors' samples. The CDR3 runs from the conserved cysteine through the conserved F or W. A D gene is named only where the DNA matches it firmly. Expanded clones are given a class, and other clones once, few, many or no size at all.

CDR3aa,CDR3nt,d_gene,v_gene,abundance,j_gene
CASSQERTSGTYEQYF,TGTGCCAGCAGCCAAGAGCGTACTAGCGGGACGTACGAGCAGTACTTC,TRBD2,TRBV4-2,-,TRBJ2-7
CASSILTSGSYNEQFF,TGTGCCAGTAGTATCCTGACTAGCGGCTCCTACAATGAGCAGTTCTTC,TRBD2,TRBV19,-,TRBJ2-1
CASSLAAGSSGYTF,TGTGCCAGCAGCCTAGCCGCTGGGTCCAGCGGCTACACCTTC,-,TRBV14,-,TRBJ1-2
CASRERAGGEETQYF,TGTGCCAGCAGGGAGAGGGCGGGAGGCGAAGAGACCCAGTACTTC,TRBD2,TRBV7-9,-,TRBJ2-5
CASSSTGQGRYEQYF,TGTGCCAGCAGTTCCACGGGACAGGGACGCTACGAGCAGTACTTC,TRBD1,TRBV28,once,TRBJ2-7
CASSGTGLWGGYTF,TGTGCCAGCAGTGGGACAGGGCTATGGGGCGGCTACACCTTC,TRBD1,TRBV6-1,-,TRBJ1-2
CASSDEGGGRNEQFF,TGTGCCAGCAGTGACGAGGGGGGGGGCCGGAATGAGCAGTTCTTC,-,TRBV6-4,many,TRBJ2-1
CASSRDRAFDEQYF,TGTGCCAGTAGCCGGGACAGGGCTTTCGACGAGCAGTACTTC,TRBD1,TRBV19,-,TRBJ2-7
CARLPGTDSSTDTQYF,TGTGCCCGACTCCCCGGGACAGATTCTAGCACAGATACGCAGTATTTT,TRBD1,TRBV6-6,once,TRBJ2-3
CSVQLDTQYF,TGCAGCGTCCAACTGGATACGCAGTATTTT,-,TRBV29-1,-,TRBJ2-3
CATSPGSGFNQPQHF,TGTGCCACCAGCCCCGGGTCGGGGTTCAATCAGCCCCAGCATTTT,-,TRBV15,-,TRBJ1-5
CASSSPTDRGGYGYTF,TGTGCCAGCAGTTCCCCTACGGACAGGGGTGGCTATGGCTACACCTTC,TRBD1,TRBV28,-,TRBJ1-2
CASRPGGRGSYNEQFF,TGCGCCAGCAGACCGGGGGGCCGTGGGTCCTACAATGAGCAGTTCTTC,-,TRBV5-1,-,TRBJ2-1
CASSRQGSTGELFF,TGTGCCAGCAGTCGACAGGGGAGCACCGGGGAGCTGTTTTTT,TRBD1,TRBV28,-,TRBJ2-2
CASSPAGATVNEQYF,TGTGCCAGCAGTCCCGCGGGGGCGACAGTAAACGAGCAGTACTTC,-,TRBV28,-,TRBJ2-7
CSVVSGEPSGANVLTF,TGCAGCGTTGTTAGCGGGGAACCCTCTGGGGCCAACGTCCTGACTTTC,TRBD2,TRBV29-1,-,TRBJ2-6
CASSPMAGLGNTIYF,TGTGCCAGCAGCCCTATGGCAGGCCTTGGAAACACCATATATTTT,-,TRBV7-6,-,TRBJ1-3
CASILPASGVEQYF,TGTGCCAGCATCCTGCCGGCTAGCGGGGTCGAGCAGTACTTC,TRBD2,TRBV28,-,TRBJ2-7
CASRTRTVPYGYTF,TGTGCCAGCAGGACAAGGACAGTCCCCTATGGCTACACCTTC,-,TRBV28,-,TRBJ1-2
CASSLGSGALSSYEQYF,TGTGCCAGCAGCTTAGGTAGCGGGGCCTTGAGCTCCTACGAGCAGTACTTC,TRBD2,TRBV7-2,-,TRBJ2-7
CASSPGTGSYEQYF,TGTGCCAGCAGCCCCGGGACAGGGTCCTACGAGCAGTACTTC,TRBD1,TRBV6-6,-,TRBJ2-7
CASSDSLGGDGELFF,TGTGCCAGCAGTGACTCCCTCGGGGGGGACGGGGAGCTGTTTTTT,TRBD2,TRBV6-4,-,TRBJ2-2
CASSQDRQGSYEQYF,TGCGCCAGCAGCCAAGATCGACAGGGTTCCTACGAGCAGTACTTC,TRBD1,TRBV4-3,-,TRBJ2-7
CASTKGAGGTNEQFF,TGTGCCAGCACTAAGGGGGCGGGGGGGACAAATGAGCAGTTCTTC,TRBD2,TRBV7-9,-,TRBJ2-1
CASSIVAGGTGELFF,TGTGCCAGTAGTATCGTCGCGGGAGGGACCGGGGAGCTGTTTTTT,TRBD2,TRBV19,-,TRBJ2-2
CASSQDRRGGTGELFF,TGCGCCAGCAGCCAAGATCGGAGGGGAGGGACCGGGGAGCTGTTTTTT,TRBD2,TRBV4-3,-,TRBJ2-2
CASTKFGLAGGGDEQYF,TGTGCCAGCACAAAATTCGGACTAGCGGGAGGGGGGGACGAGCAGTACTTC,TRBD2,TRBV27,-,TRBJ2-7
CASSLNSHGELFF,TGTGCCAGCAGCTTAAATAGTCACGGGGAGCTGTTTTTT,-,TRBV7-2,-,TRBJ2-2
CASRSSGLAGAQYF,TGTGCCAGCAGAAGTTCGGGACTAGCGGGAGCGCAGTATTTT,TRBD2,TRBV28,once,TRBJ2-3
CASNPGGAQGETQYF,TGTGCCAGCAACCCCGGCGGGGCGCAGGGAGAGACCCAGTACTTC,-,TRBV9,-,TRBJ2-5
CASTPGGAGTDTQYF,TGTGCCAGCACGCCTGGAGGAGCGGGGACAGATACGCAGTATTTT,TRBD2,TRBV28,-,TRBJ2-3
CASSPTGGGYQPQHF,TGTGCCAGCTCACCGACAGGGGGAGGTTATCAGCCCCAGCATTTT,TRBD1,TRBV18,-,TRBJ1-5